The 20 T cell receptor beta chains below were found in one sample sequenced in a study of OX40 agonist ivuxolimab in advanced cancers. TCRdb keeps only in-frame clones here, not all; method: immunoSEQ multiplex PCR. The table has over 150,000 clones, 94% seen once. The input for sequencing was CD4+ or CD8+ T cells sorted from blood, taken in a trial of the OX40 agonist ivuxolimab. These receptors came from an adult with an advanced solid tumor such as melanoma, head and neck, liver or kidney cancer.

The rearrangement links TRBV7-2 to TRBJ1-5, with D uncertain. The CDR3 extends over 15 amino acids. The V end lost 2 bases, the J end lost 0 bases, and 8 bases lay between the germline ends. CDR1 and CDR2 (germline): SGHTA, FQGNSA. The CDR3 loop reads CASSLTRISNQPQHF. The DNA for the CDR3 is TGTGCCAGCAGCTTAACCCGAATTAGCAATCAGCCCCAGCATTTT.

This rearrangement joins TRBV7-8 to TRBJ2-7; 9 bases are a match to TRBD1. This CDR3 contains 19 residues. V shed 5 bases, J shed 3 bases, and the junction held 20 bases outside the gene matches. Germline V lookup: CDR1 SGHVS, CDR2 FQNEAQ. CDR3 sequence (DNA): TGTGCCAGCAGCCAAGTCGGGGGACAGGGACCTCTCAGCGGCTACGAGCAGTACTTC. This gives the protein CASSQVGGQGPLSGYEQYF.

The chain recombines TRBV4-3 with TRBJ2-7; 12 nucleotides agree with TRBD2. CDR1 LGHNA and CDR2 YSLEER come from the germline V gene. There are 18 residues in the CDR3. After removal of 0 bases from V and 6 bases from J, the junction contained 12 bases not matched to a gene. The CDR3 DNA sequence: TGCGCCAGCAGCCAAGATATCTTTGGTACTAGCGGGAGGCTCGAGCAGTACTTC. Translation: CASSQDIFGTSGRLEQYF.

The chain employs TRBV5-1 and TRBJ2-2, with D perhaps TRBD1 or TRBD2 (5 bases each). Trimming removed 7 bases at V and 3 bases at J, with 10 bases between. Germline lookup yields CDR1 SGHRS and CDR2 YFSETQ. The CDR3 is 13 amino acids. This CDR3 is CASDQGDTGELFF. In nucleotides, the CDR3 is TGCGCCAGCGACCAGGGAGACACCGGGGAGCTGTTTTTT.

CDR3 sequence (DNA): TGTGCCAGTACCCCATCGCCACCGGGACCCCAAGAGACCCAGTACTTC. Amino acids: CASTPSPPGPQETQYF. The chain combines TRBV19 with TRBJ2-5; D may match TRBD1 or TRBD2 (5 bases each). Germline values: CDR1 LNHDA, CDR2 SQIVND (reference sequence). Trimming left V 7 bases short and J 1 base short, with 19 bases between. CDR3 length equals 16 residues.

This chain links TRBV7-2 with TRBJ2-1, with 8 bases matching TRBD2. This CDR3 has 18 residues. J was trimmed by 4 bases and V by 3 bases; bases with no gene match: 14. The germline V gene has CDR1 SGHTA and CDR2 FQGNSA. CDR3 in amino acids: CASSLSSPSLAGYNEQFF. The CDR3 nucleotides read TGTGCCAGCAGCTTGAGTTCCCCGTCTTTAGCGGGGTACAATGAGCAGTTCTTC.

The V gene is TRBV28, the J gene TRBJ1-3; the D gene is possibly TRBD1 (6 bases). Trimming took off 5 bases at V and 2 bases at J, with 13 bases between the two ends. Germline loops: CDR1 MDHEN, CDR2 SYDVKM. The CDR3 extends over 15 amino acids. The DNA of the CDR3 is TGTGCCAGCAGTGCCGCGGAGGGGGCTGGAAACACCATATATTTT. Translation: CASSAAEGAGNTIYF.

The CDR3 loop is CASSETSVRGVYGYTF. The CDR3 DNA follows: TGTGCCAGCAGTGAAACTTCTGTCAGGGGCGTCTATGGCTACACCTTC. V is TRBV25-1 and J is TRBJ1-2; a possible D gene is TRBD1 (6 bases). Trimming cost V 2 bases and J 4 bases, with 17 bases left between them. CDR3 size: 16 residues. Germline CDR1 and CDR2: MGHDK and SYGVNS.

The V gene is TRBV9, the J gene TRBJ1-5; D is unresolved. Between the trimmed V and J ends, which lost 4 bases and 2 bases, there was a span of 10 bases. Germline CDR1 SGDLS, CDR2 YYNGEE. The CDR3 spans 14 residues. This CDR3 reads CASSRGMGNQPQHF. In nucleotides, the CDR3 is TGTGCCAGCAGCCGAGGGATGGGCAATCAGCCCCAGCATTTT.

V and J are TRBV7-2 and TRBJ1-1; tentatively, D is TRBD1 (6 bases). V was cut by 2 bases and J by 3 bases, with 10 bases left in between. The germline gives CDR1 SGHTA, CDR2 FQGNSA. The CDR3 is 14 amino acids. CDR3 sequence reads: CASSLLGADTEAFF. CDR3 coding DNA: TGTGCCAGCAGCTTATTGGGGGCGGACACTGAAGCTTTCTTT.

V is TRBV6-4 and J is TRBJ1-2; unclear D gene. Germline CDR1 MRHNA, CDR2 SNTAGT. Deletions cut 3 bases from V and 2 bases from J, with 13 bases between. The CDR3 consists of 15 residues. The DNA for the CDR3 is TGTGCCAGCAGTGAGGGCCCCGGACGAAACTATGGCTACACCTTC. Encoded protein: CASSEGPGRNYGYTF.

This clone was seen only once. The gene calls are TRBV10-3 and TRBJ2-7, with D possibly matching TRBD1 (6 bases). The CDR3 runs to 15 residues. Germline V lookup: CDR1 ENHRY, CDR2 SYGVKD. Deletions cut 0 bases from V and 1 base from J, with 10 bases between. CDR3 in amino acids: CAISESRGISYEQYF. CDR3 in DNA: TGTGCCATCAGTGAGTCGAGGGGGATTTCCTACGAGCAGTACTTC.

This rearrangement joins TRBV6-6 to TRBJ1-6, with D perhaps TRBD1 (5 bases). The germline V gene has CDR1 MNHNY and CDR2 SVGAGI (reference sequence). CDR3 size: 13 residues. The V gene lost 2 bases and the J gene lost 8 bases, with 7 bases spanning the gap. The CDR3 region is CASSYDSYSPLHF. As DNA, the CDR3 is TGTGCCAGCAGTTACGACAGTTATTCACCCCTCCACTTT.

The chain carries TRBV5-6 and TRBJ2-4; 9 bases line up with TRBD1. The CDR3 runs 16 residues. Germline V lookup: CDR1 SGHDT, CDR2 YYEEEE. V trimming: 0 bases; J trimming: 7 bases; junction bases outside the gene matches: 8. The CDR3 sequence is CASSLAGTGRVNIQYF. CDR3 nucleotides: TGTGCCAGCAGCTTGGCCGGGACAGGGAGGGTCAACATTCAGTACTTC.

The rearrangement uses TRBV7-3 and TRBJ2-3; no definite D call. Between the trimmed V and J ends, which lost 0 bases and 1 base, there was a span of 5 bases. This CDR3 region has 14 residues. Germline CDR1 and CDR2: SGHTA and FQGTGA. The CDR3 sequence: CASSLTKRTDTQYF. The CDR3, as DNA: TGTGCCAGCAGCTTAACGAAGCGCACAGATACGCAGTATTTT.

V gene TRBV11-2 combines with J gene TRBJ2-3; D is unresolved. Germline CDR1 reads SGHAT; CDR2 reads FQNNGV. Trimming took 5 bases from V and 6 from J, leaving 9 bases between them. This CDR3 contains 12 residues. CDR3 bases: TGTGCCAGCAGCCCCGACCGCGATACGCAGTATTTT. Its translation: CASSPDRDTQYF.

As for this clone: One end of the junction fails to match germline, which may point to a read error. The genes are TRBV19 and TRBJ2-2, with D hard to call. The CDR3 is 13 residues long. CDR1 LNHDA and CDR2 SQIVND come from the germline V gene (reference sequence). As DNA, the CDR3 is TGTGCCAGTAGTATTGCCCACCCCGGAACAGTAGAGTTT. Amino acid sequence: CASSIAHPGTVEF.

This chain links TRBV23-1 with TRBJ1-2; D is uncertain. TRBV23-1 is annotated as an ORF whose role is uncertain. The V gene lost 0 bases and the J gene lost 4 bases, with 15 bases spanning the gap. CDR3 size: 16 residues. The CDR3 protein is CASSQSRGLAPYGYTF. The CDR3 nucleotides are TGCGCCAGCAGTCAATCAAGAGGACTTGCCCCCTATGGCTACACCTTC.

The V and J genes are TRBV29-1 and TRBJ1-1; TRBD1 agrees at 10 bases. The germline V gene has CDR1 SQVTM and CDR2 ANQGSEA. Germline trimming cut 3 bases from V and 7 bases from J; bases unmatched to any gene: 11. The CDR3 has 15 residues. The CDR3, as DNA: TGCAGCGTTGAGAAAATTGGACAGGGGGATGGTGAAGCTTTCTTT. Translation gives CSVEKIGQGDGEAFF.

The V and J genes are TRBV5-1 and TRBJ2-1; maybe TRBD1 (5 bases). The V gene's germline CDR1 is SGHRS and CDR2 YFSETQ. CDR3 length equals 15 residues. V lost 2 bases, J lost 4 bases, and 13 bases lay in between. CDR3 DNA sequence: TGCGCCAGCAGCTTAACAGGTGAACGGTACAATGAGCAGTTCTTC. This sequence encodes CASSLTGERYNEQFF.